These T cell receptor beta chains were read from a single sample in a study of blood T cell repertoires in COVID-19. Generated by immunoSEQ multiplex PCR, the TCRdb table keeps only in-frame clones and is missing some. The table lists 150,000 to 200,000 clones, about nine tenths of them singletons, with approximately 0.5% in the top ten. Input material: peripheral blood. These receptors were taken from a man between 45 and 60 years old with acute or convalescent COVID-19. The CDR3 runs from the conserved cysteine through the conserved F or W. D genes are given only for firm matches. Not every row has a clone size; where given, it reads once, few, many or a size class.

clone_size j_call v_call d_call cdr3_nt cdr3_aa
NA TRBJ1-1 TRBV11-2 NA TGTGCCAGCAGCTCACACCGGGAATGGGGGACGGGGGGGAACACTGAAGCTTTCTTT CASSSHREWGTGGNTEAFF
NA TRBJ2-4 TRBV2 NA TGTGCCAGCAGTGCTCAGTTAGCCAAAAACATTCAGTACTTC CASSAQLAKNIQYF
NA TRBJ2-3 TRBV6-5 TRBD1 TGTGCCAGCAGTAACACAGGGGGCGCCTTTGATACGCAGTATTTT CASSNTGGAFDTQYF
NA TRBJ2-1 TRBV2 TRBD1 TGTGCCAGCAGTGAATCGGGACAGGGGGCGAATGAGCAGTTCTTC CASSESGQGANEQFF
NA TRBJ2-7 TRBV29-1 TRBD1 TGCAGCGTTAACTTGCCCTGGGGGGACAGGGGCTACGAGCAGTACTTC CSVNLPWGDRGYEQYF
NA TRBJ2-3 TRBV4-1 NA TGCGCCAGCAGCCAAGTCCTTACAGATACGCAGTATTTT CASSQVLTDTQYF
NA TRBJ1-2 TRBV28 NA TGTGCCAGCAGAGCAGGGCTCTATGGCTACACCTTC CASRAGLYGYTF
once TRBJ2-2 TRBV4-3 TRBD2 TGCGCCAGCAGCCAGGGGACTAGGACGAACACCGGGGAGCTGTTTTTT CASSQGTRTNTGELFF
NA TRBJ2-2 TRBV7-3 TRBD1 TGTGCCAGCAGCCCCGGGACAGTCGCGAACACCGGGGAGCTGTTTTTT CASSPGTVANTGELFF
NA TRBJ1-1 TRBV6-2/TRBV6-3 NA TGTGCCAGCAGTTATGAGAGGGGGACTGAAGCTTTCTTT CASSYERGTEAFF
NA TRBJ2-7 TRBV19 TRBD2 TGTGCCAGTAGTTTTACTCCGACTAGCGTCTATTCCTACGAGCAGTACTTC CASSFTPTSVYSYEQYF
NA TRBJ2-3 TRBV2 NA TGTGCCAGCAGTGCGGGGGTTACGCAGTATTTT CASSAGVTQYF
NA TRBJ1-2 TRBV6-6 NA TGTGCCAGCAGGCCCCAGGGGTCTAACTATGGCTACACCTTC CASRPQGSNYGYTF
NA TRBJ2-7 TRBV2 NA TGTGCCAGCAGGGCTTTACAGGGAATTGGCTACGAGCAGTACTTC CASRALQGIGYEQYF
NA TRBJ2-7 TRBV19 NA TGTGCCAGTAGACCACTAGTACACGATTCTGAGCAGTACTTC CASRPLVHDSEQYF